This entry is about one T cell receptor beta chain. These data belong to a study of blood T cell repertoires in COVID-19. On the study more broadly: The United States, Italy and Spain provided the acute and convalescent COVID-19 samples. Nucleic acid was either cDNA or gDNA, and it came from T cells, B-cell-depleted T cells, or PBMCs.

Trimming left V 0 bases short and J 0 bases short, with 9 bases between. Germline V gives CDR1 SGDLS, CDR2 YYNGEE. The length of the CDR3 is 15 residues. In the authors' methods: Amplification from reference gene primers served as the basis for estimated nucleated cell counts. Some clones are missing from TCRdb's copy, which holds only in-frame ones; the method was immunoSEQ multiplex PCR. The DNA was the basis for D and trimming; V, J and clone size are from that table. The repertoire consists of about 380,000 clones, with about 85% occurring once and the leading ten covering roughly 3.7%. This clonotype was obtained from a woman under 30 with acute or convalescent COVID-19. Sequences were obtained from peripheral blood. J is TRBJ1-2 and V is TRBV9; D may be TRBD1 (6 bases). For the CDR3, the DNA is TGTGCCAGCAGCGTAGCCCAGGGGTCTAACTATGGCTACACCTTC. It is translated as CASSVAQGSNYGYTF.